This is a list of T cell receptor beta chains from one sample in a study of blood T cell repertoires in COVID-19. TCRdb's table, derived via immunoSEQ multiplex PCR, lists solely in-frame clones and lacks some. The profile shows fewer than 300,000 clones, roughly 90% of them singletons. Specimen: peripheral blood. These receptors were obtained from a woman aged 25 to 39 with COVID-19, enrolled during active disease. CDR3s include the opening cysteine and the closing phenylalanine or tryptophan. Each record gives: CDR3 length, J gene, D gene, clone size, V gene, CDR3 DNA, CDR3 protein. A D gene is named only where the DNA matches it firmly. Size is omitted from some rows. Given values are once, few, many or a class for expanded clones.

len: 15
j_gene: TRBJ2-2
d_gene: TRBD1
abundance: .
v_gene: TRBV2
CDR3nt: TGTGCCAGCAGTGTACCAGGGGGACACACCGGGGAGCTGTTTTTT
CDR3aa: CASSVPGGHTGELFF

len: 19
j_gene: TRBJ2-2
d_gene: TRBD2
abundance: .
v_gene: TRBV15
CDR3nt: TGTGCCACCAGCAGAACCCGGACTAGCGGGAGGGCGCACACCGGGGAGCTGTTTTTT
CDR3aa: CATSRTRTSGRAHTGELFF

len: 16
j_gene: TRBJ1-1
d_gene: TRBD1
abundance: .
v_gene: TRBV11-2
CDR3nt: TGTGCCAGCAGCTTGACGGACAGGTCTTTTCCTTTTGAAGCTTTCTTT
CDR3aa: CASSLTDRSFPFEAFF

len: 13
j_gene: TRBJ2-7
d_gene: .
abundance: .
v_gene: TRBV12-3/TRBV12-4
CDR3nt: TGTGCCAGCAGTTGGGGGGAGAGGTACGAGCAGTACTTC
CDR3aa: CASSWGERYEQYF

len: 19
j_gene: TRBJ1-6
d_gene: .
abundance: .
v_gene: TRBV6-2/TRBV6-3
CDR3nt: TGTGCCAGCAGTAGGAAGAAAACGAGACAGTTCATTGATGGGTCACCCCTCCACTTT
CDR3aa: CASSRKKTRQFIDGSPLHF

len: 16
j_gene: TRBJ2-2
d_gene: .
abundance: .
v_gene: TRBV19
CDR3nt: TGTGCCAGTACCCTCAATGCGGGCCCGGGTGCCGGGGAGCTGTTTTTT
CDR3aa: CASTLNAGPGAGELFF

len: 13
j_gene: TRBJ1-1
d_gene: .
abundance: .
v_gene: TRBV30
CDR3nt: TGTGCCTGGAGTGTACTAACCGGAACTGAAGCTTTCTTT
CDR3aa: CAWSVLTGTEAFF

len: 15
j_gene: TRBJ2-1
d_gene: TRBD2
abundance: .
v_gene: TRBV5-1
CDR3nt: TGCGCCAGCAGCTCGACTAGCGGGAAACAGAATGAGCAGTTCTTC
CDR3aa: CASSSTSGKQNEQFF

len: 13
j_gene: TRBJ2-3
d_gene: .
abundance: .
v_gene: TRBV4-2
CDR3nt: TGTGCCAGCAGCCGGGACTCAACAGATACGCAGTATTTT
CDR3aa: CASSRDSTDTQYF

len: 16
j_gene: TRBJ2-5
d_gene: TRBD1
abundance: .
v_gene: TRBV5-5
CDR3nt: TGTGCCAGCAGCCCGGGGGACAGGGAAATACAAGAGACCCAGTACTTC
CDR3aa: CASSPGDREIQETQYF

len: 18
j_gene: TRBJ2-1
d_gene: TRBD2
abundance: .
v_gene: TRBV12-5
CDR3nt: TGTGCTAGTGGTTTTTCTCATCCTGGGACTAGCGTTTACAATGAGCAGTTCTTC
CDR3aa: CASGFSHPGTSVYNEQFF

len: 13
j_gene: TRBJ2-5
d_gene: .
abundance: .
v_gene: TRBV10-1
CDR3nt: TGCGCCAGCAGCGGGACAAACCAAGAGACCCAGTACTTC
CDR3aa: CASSGTNQETQYF

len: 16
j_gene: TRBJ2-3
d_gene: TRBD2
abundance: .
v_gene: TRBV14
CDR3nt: TGTGCCAGCAGCCAATTACCGGGAGGGGTCACAGATACGCAGTATTTT
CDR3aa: CASSQLPGGVTDTQYF

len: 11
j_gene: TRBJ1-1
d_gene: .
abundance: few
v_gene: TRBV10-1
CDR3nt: TGCGCCAGCAGAGGGGACACTGAAGCTTTCTTT
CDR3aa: CASRGDTEAFF

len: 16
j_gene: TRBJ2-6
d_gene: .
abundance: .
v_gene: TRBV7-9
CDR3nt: TGTGCCAGCAGCTTAGTGGCCGGGTCTGGGGCCAACGTCCTGACTTTC
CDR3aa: CASSLVAGSGANVLTF

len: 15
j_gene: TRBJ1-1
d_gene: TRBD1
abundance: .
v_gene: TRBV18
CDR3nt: TGTGCCAGCTCACCAAGCTGGACAGGGCTAGCCGAAGCTTTCTTT
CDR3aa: CASSPSWTGLAEAFF

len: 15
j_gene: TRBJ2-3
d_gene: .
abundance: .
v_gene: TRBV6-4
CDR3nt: TGTGCCAGCAGTGAGGAGGCTACTAGCACAGATACGCAGTATTTT
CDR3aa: CASSEEATSTDTQYF

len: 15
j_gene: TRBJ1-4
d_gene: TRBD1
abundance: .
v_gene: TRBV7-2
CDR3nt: TGTGCCAGCAGCTTAGCGCCGGGACAGGGGGGAAAACTGTTTTTT
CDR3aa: CASSLAPGQGGKLFF

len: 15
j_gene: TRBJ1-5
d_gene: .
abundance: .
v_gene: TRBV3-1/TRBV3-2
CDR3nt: TGTGCCAGCAGCCAAACCGGGGATAGCAATCAGCCCCAGCATTTT
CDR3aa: CASSQTGDSNQPQHF

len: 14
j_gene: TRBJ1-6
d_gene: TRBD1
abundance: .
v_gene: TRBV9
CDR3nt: TGTGCCAGCAGCGGCGGACAGGGGGACTCACCCCTCCACTTT
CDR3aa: CASSGGQGDSPLHF

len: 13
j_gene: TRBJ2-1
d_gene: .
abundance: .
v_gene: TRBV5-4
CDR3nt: TGTGCCAGCAGCTTGGACTATAGGGGTGTTACTTTCTTC
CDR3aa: CASSLDYRGVTFF

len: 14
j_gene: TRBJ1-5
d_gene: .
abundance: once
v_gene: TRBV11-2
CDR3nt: TGTGCCAGCAGCTTAGGCGCGGGGAATCAGCCCCAGCATTTT
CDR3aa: CASSLGAGNQPQHF

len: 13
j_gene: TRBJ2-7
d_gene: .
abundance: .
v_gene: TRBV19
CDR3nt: TGTGCCTCTAGCGTGACCAGAGCCTACGAGCAGTACTTC
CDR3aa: CASSVTRAYEQYF

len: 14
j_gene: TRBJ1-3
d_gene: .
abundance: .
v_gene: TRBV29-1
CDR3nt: TGCAGCGTTGATAGTGCTGTGGAGGGAAACACCATATATTTT
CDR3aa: CSVDSAVEGNTIYF

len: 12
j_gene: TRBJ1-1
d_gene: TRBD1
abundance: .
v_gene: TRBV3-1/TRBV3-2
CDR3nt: TGTGCCAGCAGTGGCGACAGGGTCTCAGCTTTCTTT
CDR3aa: CASSGDRVSAFF

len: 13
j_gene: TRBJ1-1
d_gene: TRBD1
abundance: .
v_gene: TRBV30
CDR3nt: TGTGCCTGGAGCTATACAGGGGGGACTGAAGCTTTCTTT
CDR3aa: CAWSYTGGTEAFF